The subject of this entry is one TCR beta chain. Its antigen is not known. This CDR3 is built from 15 residues. Per the germline V gene, CDR1 is SGDLS and CDR2 is YYNGEE. Trimming removed 4 bases from V and 2 bases from J, with 16 bases in between. The data were taken from a study of T cell responses to AZD1222 COVID-19 vaccine. Study-level results: Clonal diversity was possibly underestimated; the donors were predominantly white British and more often female. Recipients of two AZD1222 doses showed rising Spike-specific TCR breadth and depth. Unmutated variant regions reportedly attract nearly half of all spike-specific TCRs. Repertoires in all cases were sampled only once the peak T cell response had passed.

The assay was immunoSEQ multiplex PCR, and TCRdb's table has in-frame clones only and misses some. The table lists some 200,000 clones, about 93% of them singletons. Sequenced material: peripheral blood, taken on day 0 of MenACWY control vaccination. This sequence joins TRBV9 and TRBJ2-7, with D perhaps being TRBD1 or TRBD2 (5 bases each). The clonotype originates from an adult in good health. The DNA for the CDR3 is TGTGCCAGCAGCTTCGGGACGGGGTCCCCCTACGAGCAGTACTTC. This encodes CASSFGTGSPYEQYF.